This TCR beta chain was sequenced in a study of post-analysis software for immune sequencing data. In the study overall: Clinical courses comprised relapsing-remitting, secondary progressive and progressive-relapsing multiple sclerosis.

This clonotype turned up a few times. TCR beta cDNA libraries had unique molecular identifiers. TCRdb passed the PCR reads through MiXCR, listing each CDR3 protein once. This sample carries a few hundred thousand distinct CDR3 sequences, over 35% of them seen once, and the ten largest clones take about 12%. The sequence came from a girl aged 5-17 years with multiple sclerosis. The sequencing sample was made of blood.

In DNA, the CDR3 is TGCAGTGCTAGAGTCCCCGGGACGGCCATTTACGAGCAGTACTTC. Translating gives CSARVPGTAIYEQYF. J is TRBJ2-7 and V is TRBV20-1; either TRBD1 or TRBD2 may fit D (5 bases each). Trimming removed 1 base at V and 4 bases at J, with 17 bases between. The germline V gene encodes CDR1 DFQATT and CDR2 SNEGSKA (reference sequence). The CDR3 totals 15 residues.